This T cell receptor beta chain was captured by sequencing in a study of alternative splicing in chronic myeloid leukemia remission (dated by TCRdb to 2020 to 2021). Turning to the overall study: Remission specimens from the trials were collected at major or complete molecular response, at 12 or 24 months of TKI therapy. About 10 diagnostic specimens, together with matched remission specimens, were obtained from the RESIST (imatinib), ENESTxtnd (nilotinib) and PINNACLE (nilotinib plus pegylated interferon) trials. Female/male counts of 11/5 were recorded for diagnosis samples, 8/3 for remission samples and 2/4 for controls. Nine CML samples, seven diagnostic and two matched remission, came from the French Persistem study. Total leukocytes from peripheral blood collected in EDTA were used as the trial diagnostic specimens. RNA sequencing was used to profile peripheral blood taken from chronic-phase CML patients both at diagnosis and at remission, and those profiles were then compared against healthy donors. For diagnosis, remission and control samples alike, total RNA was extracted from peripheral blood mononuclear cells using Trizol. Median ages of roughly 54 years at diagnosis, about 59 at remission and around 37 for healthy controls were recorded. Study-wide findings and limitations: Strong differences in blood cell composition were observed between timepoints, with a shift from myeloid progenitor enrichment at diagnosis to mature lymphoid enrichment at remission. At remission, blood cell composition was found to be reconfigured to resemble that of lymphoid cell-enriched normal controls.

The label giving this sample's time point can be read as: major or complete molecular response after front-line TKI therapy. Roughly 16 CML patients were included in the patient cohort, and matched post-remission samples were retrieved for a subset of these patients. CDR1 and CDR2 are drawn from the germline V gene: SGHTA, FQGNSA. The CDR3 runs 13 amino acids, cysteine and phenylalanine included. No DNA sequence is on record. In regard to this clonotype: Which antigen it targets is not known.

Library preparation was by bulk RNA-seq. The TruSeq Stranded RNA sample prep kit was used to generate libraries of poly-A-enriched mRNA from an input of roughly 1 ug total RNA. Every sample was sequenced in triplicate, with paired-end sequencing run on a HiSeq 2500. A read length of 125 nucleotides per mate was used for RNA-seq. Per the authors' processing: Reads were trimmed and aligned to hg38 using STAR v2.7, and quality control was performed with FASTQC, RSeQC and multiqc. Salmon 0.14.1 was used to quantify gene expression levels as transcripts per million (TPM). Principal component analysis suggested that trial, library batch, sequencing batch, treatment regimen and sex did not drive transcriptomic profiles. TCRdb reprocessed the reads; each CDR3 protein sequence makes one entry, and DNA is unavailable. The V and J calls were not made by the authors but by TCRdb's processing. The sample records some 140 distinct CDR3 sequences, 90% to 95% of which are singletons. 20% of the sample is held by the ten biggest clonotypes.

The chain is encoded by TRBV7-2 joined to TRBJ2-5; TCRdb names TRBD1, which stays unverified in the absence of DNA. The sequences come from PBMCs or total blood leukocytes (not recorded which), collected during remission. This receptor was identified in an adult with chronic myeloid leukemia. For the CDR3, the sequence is CASNGANQETQYF.